One sample yielded the 6 T cell receptor beta chains listed below, sequenced in a study of human CD8 memory T cell subsets. UMI-labeled 5' RACE was used to make TCR beta libraries. TCRdb reworked the 5' RACE reads into one entry per CDR3 protein, no DNA. The sample yields about 10,000 distinct CDR3 sequences, of which the top ten take up 15% to 25%. Designated as TPEX, the CCR7+ PD-1+ TIGIT+ early memory CD8+ T cells showed dysfunctional, exhausted-like traits. Material for sequencing was CD8+ T cells from PBMCs. These receptors all stem from a human donor in good health.

V and J are TRBV10-2 and TRBJ1-4; TCRdb calls TRBD1, which cannot be checked without DNA. CDR3 length equals 17 residues. CDR1 and CDR2 from the germline V gene are WSHSY and SAAADI. CDR3: CASSAFVRDPREEKLFF.

Considering frequency, this clonotype is large (0.1 to 1%). V gene TRBV10-3 combines with J gene TRBJ2-1. CDR3 length: 13 amino acids. The V gene's germline CDR1 is ENHRY and CDR2 SYGVKD. Here the CDR3 reads CAISESSENEQFF.

The chain is built from TRBV2 and TRBJ2-7. This CDR3 spans 14 amino acids. From germline, CDR1 is SNHLY and CDR2 FYNNEI. CDR3 loop: CASSVAGASYEQYF.

The chain has TRBV19 and TRBJ2-1; the D call of TRBD1 rests on TCRdb alone, since no DNA is present to check it. The CDR3 runs 16 residues. CDR1 is LNHDA and CDR2 is SQIVND in the germline V gene (reference sequence). CDR3 in amino acids: CASSPFGTGGKNEQFF.

The chain couples TRBV24-1 to TRBJ2-6. CDR3 length: 14 amino acids. Germline V gene lookup returns CDR1 KGHDR and CDR2 SFDVKD. The CDR3 sequence is CATSVGSGANVLTF.

By frequency, this clonotype is medium-sized (0.01 to 0.1%). The V call is TRBV6-2 or TRBV6-3, the J call TRBJ1-1. The CDR3 covers 16 residues. The V gene's germline CDR1 is MNHEY and CDR2 SVGEGT. CDR3 residues: CASSPTFTQMNTEAFF.